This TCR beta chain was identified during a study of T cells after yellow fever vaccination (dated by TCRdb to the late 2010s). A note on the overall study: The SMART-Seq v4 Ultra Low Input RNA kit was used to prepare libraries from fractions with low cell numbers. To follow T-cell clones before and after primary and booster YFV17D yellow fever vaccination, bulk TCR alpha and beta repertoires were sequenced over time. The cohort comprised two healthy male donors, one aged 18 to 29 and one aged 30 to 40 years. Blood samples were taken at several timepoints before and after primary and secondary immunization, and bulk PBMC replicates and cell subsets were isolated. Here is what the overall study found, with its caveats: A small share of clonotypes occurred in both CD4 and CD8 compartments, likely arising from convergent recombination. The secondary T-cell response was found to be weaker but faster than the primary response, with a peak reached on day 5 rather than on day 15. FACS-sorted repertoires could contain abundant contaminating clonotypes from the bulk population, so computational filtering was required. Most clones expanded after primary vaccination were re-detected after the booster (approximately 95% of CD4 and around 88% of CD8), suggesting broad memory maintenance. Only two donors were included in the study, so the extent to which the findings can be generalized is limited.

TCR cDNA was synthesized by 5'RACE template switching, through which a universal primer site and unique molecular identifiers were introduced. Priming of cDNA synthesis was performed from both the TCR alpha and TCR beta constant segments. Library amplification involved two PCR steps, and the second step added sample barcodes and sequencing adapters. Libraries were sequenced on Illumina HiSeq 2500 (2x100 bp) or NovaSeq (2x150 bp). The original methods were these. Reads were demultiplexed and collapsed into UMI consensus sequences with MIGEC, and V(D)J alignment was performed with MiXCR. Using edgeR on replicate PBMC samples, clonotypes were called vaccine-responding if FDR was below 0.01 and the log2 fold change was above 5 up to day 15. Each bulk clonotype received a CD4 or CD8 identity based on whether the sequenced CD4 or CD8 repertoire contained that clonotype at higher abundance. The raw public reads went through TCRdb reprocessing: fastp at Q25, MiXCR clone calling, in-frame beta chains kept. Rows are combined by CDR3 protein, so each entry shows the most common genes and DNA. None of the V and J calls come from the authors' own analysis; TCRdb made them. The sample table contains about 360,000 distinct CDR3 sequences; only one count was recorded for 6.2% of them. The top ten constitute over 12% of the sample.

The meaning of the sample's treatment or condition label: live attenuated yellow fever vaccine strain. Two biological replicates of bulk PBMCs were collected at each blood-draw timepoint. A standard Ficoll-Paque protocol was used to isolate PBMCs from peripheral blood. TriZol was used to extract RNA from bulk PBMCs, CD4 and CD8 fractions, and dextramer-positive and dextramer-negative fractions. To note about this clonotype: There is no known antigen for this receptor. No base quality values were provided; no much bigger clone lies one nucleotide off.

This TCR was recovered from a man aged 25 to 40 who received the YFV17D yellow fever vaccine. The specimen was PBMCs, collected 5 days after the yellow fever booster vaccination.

The DNA sequence is TGTGCCAGCAGGCCTAGCGGAGGGTTGGAGCAGTACTTC. The translation is CASRPSGGLEQYF. This chain joins TRBV25-1 to TRBJ2-7, and 7 junctional nucleotides match TRBD2. Including cysteine and phenylalanine, the CDR3 has 13 amino acids. Only the CDR3 region is kept as DNA, spanning 39 bases read in frame from base 1. The junction shows trimming of 6 bases on V and 7 bases on J, and the gene matches do not reach 9 bases of it. CDR1 MGHDK and CDR2 SYGVNS are derived from the germline V gene.